The following is a TCR beta chain sequence with its context. This entry comes from a study of cytomegalovirus exposure and HLA in healthy donors. Per the germline V gene, CDR1 is MNHEY and CDR2 is SVGAGI. This CDR3 has 14 amino acids. V lost 7 bases to trimming and J lost 3 bases; unmatched junction nucleotides: 6. 60 Vbeta and 13 Jbeta primers were used in PCR. Measured with immunoSEQ multiplex PCR; TCRdb has only the in-frame clones, and not every one. The sample lists about 86,000 clones; just over 70% were seen once. The gene calls are TRBV6-5 and TRBJ2-7, with TRBD1 matching 10 bases. The TCR sequence derives from a man aged 55 to 70 in good health and CMV-seronegative. The sample was PBMCs. This CDR3 is CASKAGTGVYEQYF. The CDR3 bases are TGTGCCAGCAAGGCCGGGACAGGGGTCTACGAGCAGTACTTC.